This T cell receptor (beta chain) emerged from a study of shared clonotypes between healthy human individuals. About the research overall: Ranging from 18 to 49 in age, donors were two women and three men. General study results and limits: How much donors shared clonotypes was expected to be affected by sequencing depth. Some naive CD4 clonotypes, roughly 4.8%, turned up in common across a handful of donors.

The assay was immunoSEQ multiplex PCR, and TCRdb's table has in-frame clones only and misses some. The table includes under 550,000 clones, about 96% detected once. The ends were cut back, 5 bases at V and 9 bases at J, with 20 bases in the middle. Germline V CDR1 and CDR2: SGHVS, FQNEAQ. This CDR3 has 14 amino acids. A note on this clone: Its antigen is still unknown.

The specimen sequenced was naive CD4+ T cells sorted from blood. Subset here: CD45RA+ positively selected. The receptor was derived from a woman in her twenties or thirties in good health. The chain links TRBV7-8 to TRBJ2-7, with D tentatively TRBD2 (6 bases). The CDR3 DNA is TGTGCCAGCAGCGCCCCGGGACTGCGGCTGAGGCAGTACTTC. Its protein is CASSAPGLRLRQYF.